One sample yielded the 25 T cell receptor beta chains listed below, sequenced in a study of T cell repertoires in cytomegalovirus infection. In TCRdb, the reads were re-called with MiXCR into one record per CDR3 protein. The table shows just over 450,000 distinct CDR3 sequences, with roughly 46% occurring only once. Their cognate antigens are unknown. This sample comprised cultured PBMCs, obtained from culture after CMV antigen stimulation. All receptors come from a human donor in good health (CMV status not recorded). Some clones in this sample may be carry-over from other donors' samples.

This clonotype has at least ten counts. The V gene is TRBV7-2, the J gene TRBJ1-5; possibly TRBD1 for D (5 bases). With 0 bases removed from V and 2 bases from J, the gap between germline ends came to 8 bases. Looked up from germline, CDR1 is SGHTA and CDR2 is FQGNSA. The CDR3 runs 15 residues. CDR3 nucleotides: TGTGCCAGCAGCTTAGCGTTGGGGCGCAATCAGCCCCAGCATTTT. Residues: CASSLALGRNQPQHF.

The J gene is TRBJ1-5, the V gene TRBV27; D uncertain. The CDR3 contains 14 residues. CDR1 is MNHEY, CDR2 SMNVEV, per germline (reference sequence). V was clipped by 1 base and J by 4 bases, with 8 bases between them. The CDR3 loop reads CASSLLGQNQPQHF. In nucleotides, the CDR3 is TGTGCCAGCAGTTTATTAGGTCAGAATCAGCCCCAGCATTTT.

This clonotype appeared a single time. CDR3: CASSGPGRDTQYF. The DNA of the CDR3 is TGTGCCAGTAGTGGTCCGGGACGGGATACGCAGTATTTT. V usage is TRBV19 and J usage is TRBJ2-3; D tentatively reads TRBD1 or TRBD2 (5 bases each). The CDR3 extends over 13 amino acids. Between the trimmed V and J ends, which lost 5 bases and 6 bases, there was a span of 12 bases. The germline V gene has CDR1 LNHDA and CDR2 SQIVND (reference sequence). The complete variable domain, with remaining parts taken from reference TRBV19 and TRBJ2-3, reads DGGITQSPKYLFRKEGQNVTLSCEQNLNHDAMYWYRQDPGQGLRLIYYSQIVNDFQKGDIAEGYSVSREKKESFPLTVTSAQKNPTAFYLCASSGPGRDTQYFGPGTRLTVL.

The chain employs TRBV20-1 and TRBJ1-1; D may be TRBD1 (5 bases). V shed 3 bases and J shed 0 bases, with 14 bases lying between them. In germline, CDR1 is DFQATT, CDR2 SNEGSKA (reference sequence). The CDR3 length is 15 residues. CDR3 coding DNA: TGCAGTGCTAGCCAGGATGACAGAGTGAACACTGAAGCTTTCTTT. Translation: CSASQDDRVNTEAFF.

This rearrangement joins TRBV7-9 to TRBJ1-5; D gene ambiguous. The CDR3 covers 11 residues. Germline V gene data show CDR1 as SEHNR and CDR2 as FQNEAQ (reference sequence). The V end lost 4 bases, the J end lost 9 bases, and 7 bases lay between the germline ends. CDR3 bases: TGTGCCAGCAGCTCAGAGGGGCCCCAGCATTTT. Protein: CASSSEGPQHF.

As concerns this clonotype: Germline is not matched at one junction end, which may reflect a read error. The rearrangement links TRBV7-6 to TRBJ1-1; D may be TRBD1 (5 bases). The CDR3 totals 12 residues. Per the germline V gene, CDR1 is SGHVS and CDR2 is FNYEAQ. CDR3: CASSLGDVTGPF. The CDR3 DNA sequence: TGTGCCAGCAGCTTAGGGGATGTAACGGGACCCTTT.

The chain couples TRBV7-6 to TRBJ1-6; D possibly corresponds to TRBD1 (6 bases). CDR3 length: 19 residues. Trimming took 2 bases from V and 0 from J, leaving 17 bases between them. Germline loops: CDR1 SGHVS, CDR2 FNYEAQ. The CDR3 DNA follows: TGTGCCAGCAGCTTACGGGGGCTGGGAGCGAGCTCCTATAATTCACCCCTCCACTTT. Translation: CASSLRGLGASSYNSPLHF.

The chain is built from TRBV6-6 and TRBJ2-1, with 7 nucleotides matching TRBD2. The CDR3 is made up of 14 amino acids. With V trimmed by 5 bases and J by 4 bases, 5 bases remained unmatched. The germline gives CDR1 MNHNY, CDR2 SVGAGI (reference sequence). CDR3 in amino acids: CASSRFGGYNEQFF. DNA of the CDR3: TGTGCCAGCAGTAGGTTCGGGGGGTACAATGAGCAGTTCTTC.

The chain links TRBV19 to TRBJ1-2, with 7 bases aligning to TRBD1. The CDR3 is 14 amino acids. With 9 bases clipped from V and 2 bases from J, the junction kept 9 bases outside the gene matches. Germline V gene lookup returns CDR1 LNHDA and CDR2 SQIVND (reference sequence). The CDR3, as DNA: TGTGCCAGCTTGCCGGGACAGCTCAACTATGGCTACACCTTC. It yields the protein CASLPGQLNYGYTF.

The J gene is TRBJ2-3, the V gene TRBV7-6; D is possibly TRBD1 or TRBD2 (5 bases each). V lost 2 bases, J lost 2 bases, and 14 bases lay in between. The CDR3 runs 16 residues. The germline gives CDR1 SGHVS, CDR2 FNYEAQ. CDR3 DNA sequence: TGTGCCAGCAGCTTATTAATCCGGGGACCCACAGATACGCAGTATTTT. Amino acids: CASSLLIRGPTDTQYF.

The V gene is TRBV7-8, the J gene TRBJ2-1; tentative D call: TRBD1 (6 bases). CDR3 length: 16 amino acids. Germline assignment: CDR1 SGHVS and CDR2 FQNEAQ. The V and J ends lost 5 bases and 0 bases respectively, with 14 bases between them. The CDR3 DNA follows: TGTGCCAGCAGCGGCCGGGACACCTCCTCCTACAATGAGCAGTTCTTC. Protein: CASSGRDTSSYNEQFF.

V is TRBV11-2 and J is TRBJ2-1, with 10 nucleotides matching TRBD2. The CDR3 covers 17 residues. The ends lost 6 bases at V and 3 bases at J; junction bases unmatched: 11. Germline-derived CDR1 and CDR2 are SGHAT and FQNNGV. In DNA form, the CDR3 reads TGTGCCAGCAGTTACTTAGCGGGAGGCGCAAGCTACAATGAGCAGTTCTTC. This translates into CASSYLAGGASYNEQFF.

The chain joins TRBV12-3 or TRBV12-4 to TRBJ1-1; D is unclear. V was cut by 4 bases and J by 4 bases, with 10 bases left in between. The CDR3 loop spans 13 amino acids. CDR3 DNA sequence: TGTGCCAGCAGTTCTACAAGGGCCACTGAAGCTTTCTTT. It specifies CASSSTRATEAFF.

The gene calls are TRBV7-8 and TRBJ2-3, with 7 bases fitting TRBD2. The CDR3 is made up of 16 amino acids. From germline, CDR1 is SGHVS and CDR2 FQNEAQ. With 4 bases clipped from V and 2 bases from J, the junction kept 9 bases outside the gene matches. CDR3 loop: CASSSNRAGITDTQYF. CDR3 nucleotides: TGTGCCAGCAGCTCTAACAGAGCGGGGATCACAGATACGCAGTATTTT.

The rearrangement uses TRBV2 and TRBJ2-1; no clear D gene. Trimming removed 3 bases at V and 9 bases at J, with 18 bases between. The germline V gene has CDR1 SNHLY and CDR2 FYNNEI. CDR3 length: 15 amino acids. CDR3 DNA sequence: TGTGCCAGCAGTGAGGGGTCAAATTTCGTTGGTGAGCAGTTCTTC. This codes for CASSEGSNFVGEQFF.

Note on this clonotype: A read error may explain this, as a much larger clone is one base away. The V call is TRBV11-1, the J call TRBJ2-7, with 11 bases that match TRBD1. The trim removed 5 bases at V and 3 bases at J, leaving 3 bases unmatched. The CDR3 is made up of 14 amino acids. Germline CDR1 is SGHAT and CDR2 is FQDESV (reference sequence). CDR3 amino acids: CASSEDRGLYEQYF. The CDR3 region has the DNA TGTGCCAGCAGCGAGGACAGGGGGCTCTACGAGCAGTACTTC.

The gene calls are TRBV24-1 and TRBJ2-5; D gene ambiguous. Germline V lookup: CDR1 KGHDR, CDR2 SFDVKD. Trimming took off 2 bases at V and 7 bases at J, with 4 bases between the two ends. This CDR3 has 11 amino acids. The CDR3 nucleotides read TGTGCCACCAGTGATTCAGGGACCCAGTACTTC. It encodes CATSDSGTQYF.

V gene TRBV4-1 combines with J gene TRBJ2-7; the match to TRBD2 covers 7 bases. CDR1 and CDR2 (germline): MGHRA, YSYEKL. With 0 bases clipped from V and 3 bases from J, the junction kept 8 bases outside the gene matches. The CDR3 has 16 amino acids. CDR3 in amino acids: CASSQEWEPSGYEQYF. The DNA of the CDR3 is TGCGCCAGCAGCCAAGAGTGGGAGCCTAGCGGCTACGAGCAGTACTTC.

There are many counts of this clonotype. This chain links TRBV7-2 with TRBJ2-7; TRBD2 might be the D (5 bases). From germline, CDR1 is SGHTA and CDR2 FQGNSA. Trimming stripped 0 bases from V and 1 base from J, with 10 bases between. The CDR3 totals 15 residues. The CDR3 nucleotides read TGTGCCAGCAGCTTAGCCGGACTGGATTCCTACGAGCAGTACTTC. Amino acids: CASSLAGLDSYEQYF. Drawing the rest from reference TRBV7-2 and TRBJ2-7, the complete variable domain is GAGVSQSPSNKVTEKGKDVELRCDPISGHTALYWYRQSLGQGLEFLIYFQGNSAPDKSGLPSDRFSAERTGGSVSTLTIQRTQQEDSAVYLCASSLAGLDSYEQYFGPGTRLTVT.

The chain is built from TRBV12-3 or TRBV12-4 and TRBJ2-7, with D possibly matching TRBD1 (5 bases). The CDR3 extends over 16 amino acids. The V gene lost 1 base and the J gene lost 2 bases, with 15 bases spanning the gap. CDR3 region: CASSLGLDISAYEQYF. In DNA form, the CDR3 reads TGTGCCAGCAGTTTAGGATTGGACATATCGGCCTACGAGCAGTACTTC.

This clonotype was observed many times. This chain uses TRBV7-6 with TRBJ1-1, with D maybe TRBD1 (5 bases). With 1 base removed from V and 4 bases from J, the gap between germline ends came to 16 bases. This CDR3 has 16 amino acids. CDR1 SGHVS and CDR2 FNYEAQ come from the germline V gene. The CDR3 DNA sequence: TGTGCCAGCAGCTTAGTTGGAGTCGGGGCGTCCACTGAAGCTTTCTTT. It specifies CASSLVGVGASTEAFF.

This clonotype was found once. V is TRBV4-3 and J is TRBJ2-3; TRBD2 aligns across 8 bases. V trimming: 3 bases; J trimming: 1 base; junction bases outside the gene matches: 12. Per germline, CDR1 LGHNA and CDR2 YSLEER. The CDR3 runs 18 residues. The CDR3 region is CASSHVAGGRGRTDTQYF. In DNA form, the CDR3 reads TGCGCCAGCAGCCACGTCGCGGGGGGAAGGGGCCGCACAGATACGCAGTATTTT.

The chain employs TRBV7-6 and TRBJ1-2, with no clear D. The germline V gene has CDR1 SGHVS and CDR2 FNYEAQ. Trimming shortened V by 5 bases and J by 1 base, and 8 bases separated the two germline ends. The CDR3 is 13 amino acids. The CDR3 DNA is TGTGCCAGCAGCGCGGATAATAACTATGGCTACACCTTC. Translating it yields CASSADNNYGYTF.

About this clonotype: A much larger clone lies one base from this, so it may be a read error. This sequence joins TRBV7-9 and TRBJ1-2, with TRBD1 as a possible D gene (5 bases). The germline V gene encodes CDR1 SEHNR and CDR2 FQNEAQ (reference sequence). The CDR3 length is 12 residues. Trimming left V 3 bases short and J 5 bases short, with 7 bases between. The CDR3 coding sequence is TGTGCCAGCAGCTTGGGGGAGTATGGCTACACCTTC. Translation gives CASSLGEYGYTF.

This chain uses TRBV6-1 with TRBJ1-4; TRBD1 matches 9 bases. With 5 bases clipped from V and 7 bases from J, the junction kept 8 bases outside the gene matches. CDR1 MNHNS and CDR2 SASEGT come from the germline V gene. CDR3 length: 15 residues. CDR3 region: CASSSTGTGPEKLFF. CDR3 DNA: TGTGCCAGCAGTTCCACCGGGACAGGGCCTGAAAAACTGTTTTTT.